This TCR beta chain was captured by sequencing in a study of memory CD4+ T cells and cytomegalovirus serostatus (dated by TCRdb to between 2019 and 2020). General notes on the study: The cohort included approximately 35 healthy adults from Belgium, of whom 9 were CMV seropositive and some 24 were CMV seronegative. The study sequenced CD4+ memory TCRbeta repertoires of a Belgian cohort with known cytomegalovirus serostatus to replicate a published TCR-based CMV serostatus classifier.

The Quick-DNA Microprep Kit was used to extract genomic DNA from the sorted cells. Amplification of TCRbeta DNA was done with the immunoSEQ hsTCRbeta kit, following the protocol from the manufacturer. An Illumina MiSeq instrument was used to sequence the TCRbeta libraries. On the authors' methods: Once out-of-frame sequences had been removed, 2,204,828 distinct TCRbeta sequences were left, which works out to an average of roughly 70,000 per individual. Each individual was scored according to the count of 150 to 200 previously reported CMV-associated TCRbeta sequences and the total productive distinct TCRbeta count. A beta-binomial model was reimplemented in Python, and scikit-learn random forests with default parameters were trained on data from the US cohort. Classifier performance on the Belgian cohort was summarized as median AUC with percentile confidence intervals calculated over 10,000 bootstrap iterations. TCRdb provides this immuneACCESS table in a form limited to in-frame rearrangements. Some clones are lacking; in checked studies, under half of them reflect an unresolved V gene, and why the rest are absent is not known. Clonal size and the V and J genes are those of that table, whereas D and trimming came from the DNA. The sample table shows about 25,000 clones, and more than 70% are seen once. The biggest ten clones account for over 0.6% of the sample.

The CDR1 and CDR2 encoded by the germline V gene are SGHRS and YFSETQ. The CDR3, from cysteine to phenylalanine, totals 13 residues. Only CDR3 DNA remains: 39 bases, in frame from the first base. Trimming accounts for 7 bases at V and 1 base at J, while the number of junction bases matched to no gene is 2. What the study reported, not specific to this receptor: For predicting CMV serostatus, the median bootstrapped AUC was roughly 0.95 using the original framework and roughly 0.92 using a US-trained random forest. On the Belgian cohort, the classifier based on the original framework reached a median bootstrapped AUC of approximately 0.95, with a 95% CI of 0.76-1.00. Among the roughly 160 previously reported CMV-associated TCRbeta sequences, 60 to 85 showed up in the CD4+ memory repertoires, with each one found in between one and five individuals. The results were interpreted as suggesting that the CMV-associated TCR signature is mostly present in the CD4+ memory repertoire. Only CD4+CD45RO+ memory cells were sequenced, in contrast to the original study, which included naive and memory CD4+ and CD8+ populations.

This clone was detected only a few times. The antigen it recognizes is unknown. Base-call qualities are not available, and no considerably larger clone is one nucleotide away. Single viable CD3+CD4+CD8-CD45RO+ cells were sorted as memory CD4+ T cells on a FACSAria II. CMV serostatus was determined with a Roche Elecsys assay detecting serum IgG against CMV pp150, pp28, p38 and p52. After thawing, total CD4+ T cells were enriched by positive selection with CD4 magnetic microbeads. The samples came from a different study that was designed specifically to examine the CD4+ T cell memory repertoire. Peripheral blood mononuclear cells were isolated and cryopreserved according to standard operating procedures, and serum was stored at -80 degrees C. The staining relied on CD3-PerCP (BW264/56), CD4-APC (RPA-T4), CD45RO-PE (UCHT1) and CD8-Pacific Orange (3B5) antibodies, and Sytox blue was used to exclude non-viable cells.

The chain uses TRBV5-1 and TRBJ1-1; TRBD1 fits 9 bases in the junction. Material: memory CD4+ T cells from blood. The receptor was isolated from an adult in good health and CMV-seronegative. The CDR3 corresponds to CASLGQGNTEAFF. The bases are TGCGCCAGCCTGGGACAGGGGAACACTGAAGCTTTCTTT.